This TCR beta chain was recorded in a study of T cell changes during pregnancy in multiple sclerosis. Germline V gene lookup returns CDR1 MDHEN and CDR2 SYDVKM. The CDR3 runs 15 residues. Losses at the gene ends were 10 bases for V and 2 bases for J; bases not matched to a gene: 11. Generated by immunoSEQ multiplex PCR, the TCRdb table keeps only in-frame clones and is missing some. This sample yields tens of thousands of clones, of which about nine tenths are seen a single time; about 1.2% belongs to the top ten. This sequence joins TRBV28 and TRBJ2-7; 10 nucleotides match TRBD2. This TCR was recovered from a female donor in good health, enrolled as a control in a pregnancy study. Sequences were derived from peripheral blood, sampled after pregnancy. CDR3 sequence reads: CAINHRTSGTYEQYF. The CDR3 nucleotides are TGTGCCATCAACCACCGGACTAGCGGAACCTACGAGCAGTACTTC.